The next 23 T cell receptor beta chains were all read from a single sample in a study of blood T cells in healthy people across ages. With a J-beta primer mix and a sample-barcoded 5' primer, a second PCR ran about 6 to 11 cycles. TCRdb re-analysed the 5' RACE reads in MiXCR, keeping a single row per CDR3 protein. The sample records 650,000 to 950,000 distinct CDR3 sequences, about 42% being singletons. The sequenced material came from blood. These receptors were taken from a man in his fifties or sixties in good health.

In its sample, this clonotype was seen a few times. This chain uses TRBV7-2 with TRBJ2-3, with 7 nucleotides matching TRBD2. The CDR3 has 15 amino acids. Germline loops: CDR1 SGHTA, CDR2 FQGNSA. Trimming removed 2 bases from V and 6 bases from J; junction bases left unmatched: 8. The DNA of the CDR3 is TGTGCCAGCAGCTTACCAGCGGGGCGTAGGGATACGCAGTATTTT. This translates into CASSLPAGRRDTQYF.

The V gene is TRBV29-1, the J gene TRBJ1-1, with 7 nucleotides matching TRBD1. The CDR3 has 15 residues. With 1 base clipped from V and 1 base from J, the junction kept 6 bases outside the gene matches. The germline CDR1 and CDR2 sequences are SQVTM and ANQGSEA. CDR3 amino acids: CSVEGVGTENTEAFF. In nucleotides, the CDR3 is TGCAGCGTTGAAGGAGTCGGGACAGAGAACACTGAAGCTTTCTTT.

The chain uses TRBV20-1 and TRBJ1-5; 8 bases line up with TRBD1. This CDR3 is built from 16 residues. Germline V lookup: CDR1 DFQATT, CDR2 SNEGSKA (reference sequence). Unmatched junction bases numbered 16, after V lost 3 bases and J lost 9 bases. The DNA of the CDR3 is TGCAGTGCTAGGGAAAGCGGGACAGGCAATCGAGGGCCCCAGCATTTT. Protein: CSARESGTGNRGPQHF.

This clonotype is a singleton in its sample. The V and J genes are TRBV25-1 and TRBJ1-2; weak D call: TRBD1 (5 bases). Germline assignment: CDR1 MGHDK and CDR2 SYGVNS. This CDR3 comprises 12 residues. The germline V and J ends were trimmed by 4 bases and 4 bases, with 7 bases remaining between them. The CDR3 spells CASSGDLYGYTF. CDR3 in DNA: TGTGCCAGCAGTGGGGACCTCTATGGCTACACCTTC.

CDR3 sequence: CASNVQGLSGEQYF. CDR3 nucleotide sequence: TGTGCCAGCAATGTACAGGGGTTGTCCGGGGAGCAGTACTTC. This chain links TRBV2 with TRBJ2-5, with TRBD1 identical over 7 bases. Germline CDR1 SNHLY, CDR2 FYNNEI. The length of the CDR3 is 14 residues. V was pared by 7 bases and J by 11 bases, with 16 bases of the junction left unmatched.

This clonotype was counted many times. The chain links TRBV11-2 to TRBJ2-7; D possibly uses TRBD1 or TRBD2 (5 bases each). This CDR3 is 14 amino acids long. With 5 bases removed from V and 0 bases from J, the gap between germline ends came to 11 bases. The germline V gene encodes CDR1 SGHAT and CDR2 FQNNGV. The CDR3 loop reads CASSPGRYSYEQYF. CDR3 nucleotides: TGTGCCAGCAGCCCGGGACGTTACTCCTACGAGCAGTACTTC.

This clonotype showed up just a few times. This sequence joins TRBV4-3 and TRBJ2-1, with TRBD2 identical over 10 bases. Per germline, CDR1 LGHNA and CDR2 YSLEER. V lost 1 base to trimming and J lost 0 bases; unmatched junction nucleotides: 6. The CDR3 is made up of 18 amino acids. CDR3 protein: CASSQGLAGESSYNEQFF. The CDR3 coding sequence is TGCGCCAGCAGCCAAGGACTAGCGGGCGAAAGCTCCTACAATGAGCAGTTCTTC.

The table lists this clonotype with a few counts. At one of its ends the junction is not consistent with the germline gene, which may arise from a read error. This chain joins TRBV13 and TRBJ1-2; possible D gene TRBD1, 5 bases. CDR3 length: 14 amino acids. The germline gives CDR1 PRHDT, CDR2 FYEKMQ (reference sequence). The CDR3 DNA is TGTGCCAGCAGCCTAGGACAAGTAGTTAAGGGCTACACCTTC. It specifies CASSLGQVVKGYTF.

This clonotype came up a few times. This sequence joins TRBV7-2 and TRBJ2-7; 10 nucleotides match TRBD2. CDR1 and CDR2 from the germline V gene are SGHTA and FQGNSA. This CDR3 spans 16 amino acids. Germline trimming cut 2 bases from V and 2 bases from J; bases unmatched to any gene: 6. Here the CDR3 DNA reads TGTGCCAGCAGCTTACGCCCAGCGGGGGGGCCCTACGAGCAGTACTTC. As protein: CASSLRPAGGPYEQYF.

There are a few counts of this clonotype. The J gene is TRBJ1-1, the V gene TRBV20-1, with D unresolved. CDR1 and CDR2 (germline): DFQATT, SNEGSKA (reference sequence). The V gene lost 3 bases and the J gene lost 3 bases, with 5 bases spanning the gap. The CDR3 runs 11 residues. In nucleotides, the CDR3 is TGCAGTGCTAGCACGCACACTGAAGCTTTCTTT. This codes for CSASTHTEAFF.

The CDR3 nucleotides read TGTGCCAGCAGTGAGGACAGACCCAGCTCCTACGAGCAGTACTTC. This translates into CASSEDRPSSYEQYF. V gene TRBV2 combines with J gene TRBJ2-7, with a tentative D call TRBD1 (6 bases). Trimming stripped 3 bases from V and 0 bases from J, with 12 bases between. The length of the CDR3 is 15 residues. The V gene's germline CDR1 is SNHLY and CDR2 FYNNEI.

The chain links TRBV6-1 to TRBJ1-5; a weak D match, TRBD1 (5 bases). Germline CDR1 is MNHNS and CDR2 is SASEGT. Trimming took off 5 bases at V and 3 bases at J, with 23 bases between the two ends. The CDR3 contains 18 residues. The chain's CDR3 is CASSTVPSGPWINQPQHF. As DNA, the CDR3 is TGTGCCAGCAGTACAGTGCCGTCGGGGCCCTGGATCAATCAGCCCCAGCATTTT.

The table lists this clonotype with many counts. This rearrangement joins TRBV20-1 to TRBJ1-6, with D possibly TRBD1 on 5 matching bases. The germline gives CDR1 DFQATT, CDR2 SNEGSKA (reference sequence). V lost 4 bases to trimming and J lost 0 bases, with 25 bases between them. CDR3 length equals 20 residues. CDR3 bases: TGCAGTGCTAACTTACCACCGGGACGGGATCTGGGCTCCTATAATTCACCCCTCCACTTT. Protein sequence: CSANLPPGRDLGSYNSPLHF.

This clonotype was seen once. This chain uses TRBV30 with TRBJ2-5; no reliable D call. This CDR3 region has 14 residues. Germline V gene data show CDR1 as GTSNPN and CDR2 as SVGIG (reference sequence). The V end lost 3 bases, the J end lost 0 bases, and 11 bases lay between the germline ends. The CDR3 sequence is CAWSPRSYQETQYF. CDR3 in DNA: TGTGCCTGGAGCCCCCGTAGCTACCAAGAGACCCAGTACTTC.

A few counts support this clonotype. The CDR3 loop is CASSQTTGTGVSYEQYF. The CDR3 region has the DNA TGCGCCAGCAGCCAAACTACCGGGACAGGGGTCTCCTACGAGCAGTACTTC. The V gene is TRBV4-1, the J gene TRBJ2-7, with 10 bases that match TRBD1. Looked up from germline, CDR1 is MGHRA and CDR2 is YSYEKL. The CDR3 sequence is 17 residues long. V lost 2 bases, J lost 0 bases, and 7 bases stayed unmatched.

This clonotype was picked up a small number of times. The V gene is TRBV7-3, the J gene TRBJ2-1; 9 positions match TRBD2. V dropped 6 bases and J dropped 5; count of bases not matched to a gene: 5. Germline CDR1 reads SGHTA; CDR2 reads FQGTGA. The CDR3 is 14 residues long. The DNA of the CDR3 is TGTGCCAGCAGTTTGCGGGGGGGCCACAATGAGCAGTTCTTC. It is translated as CASSLRGGHNEQFF.

This chain joins TRBV27 and TRBJ2-7; 7 nucleotides agree with TRBD2. This CDR3 region has 15 residues. With V trimmed by 10 bases and J by 0 bases, 12 bases remained unmatched. CDR1 and CDR2 (germline): MNHEY, SMNVEV (reference sequence). The CDR3 loop reads CATKQVGGSSYEQYF. CDR3 sequence (DNA): TGTGCCACCAAACAAGTGGGGGGGAGCTCCTACGAGCAGTACTTC.

V is TRBV4-3 and J is TRBJ1-2; D perhaps matches TRBD1 (6 bases). In germline, CDR1 is LGHNA, CDR2 YSLEER. The CDR3 is made up of 15 amino acids. V lost 2 bases to trimming and J lost 4 bases, with 14 bases between them. This CDR3 is CASSQTIGGTYGYTF. CDR3 in DNA: TGCGCCAGCAGCCAAACGATTGGGGGCACCTATGGCTACACCTTC.

The chain has TRBV20-1 and TRBJ1-5, with TRBD1 as a possible D gene (5 bases). Germline CDR1 and CDR2: DFQATT and SNEGSKA (reference sequence). V lost 7 bases and J lost 9, with 10 bases in between. The CDR3 is 10 residues long. This CDR3 is CSGGGTPQHF. The CDR3 coding sequence is TGCAGTGGTGGGGGTACGCCCCAGCATTTT.

This clonotype showed up many times. The gene calls are TRBV29-1 and TRBJ2-7; no clear D. V was cut by 4 bases and J by 2 bases, with 3 bases left in between. CDR1 and CDR2 from the germline V gene are SQVTM and ANQGSEA. The CDR3 has 10 residues. CDR3 sequence: CSVGTYEQYF. The CDR3 DNA follows: TGCAGCGTTGGAACCTACGAGCAGTACTTC.

This chain uses TRBV15 with TRBJ2-2; D might be TRBD1 (5 bases). The germline CDR1 and CDR2 sequences are LNHNV and YYDKDF (reference sequence). Trimming took off 0 bases at V and 1 base at J, with 6 bases between the two ends. CDR3 size: 15 residues. CDR3 sequence: CATSRDRGNTGELFF. The CDR3 coding sequence is TGTGCCACCAGCAGAGATAGGGGGAACACCGGGGAGCTGTTTTTT.

The chain couples TRBV20-1 to TRBJ1-1; D uncertain. The CDR3 totals 14 residues. Trimming removed 3 bases from V and 4 bases from J, with 15 bases in between. Per germline, CDR1 DFQATT and CDR2 SNEGSKA (reference sequence). In DNA form, the CDR3 reads TGCAGTGCTAGTCCTGACCCCTGGGGCACTGAAGCTTTCTTT. This sequence encodes CSASPDPWGTEAFF.

This clonotype appeared a few times. V usage is TRBV6-4 and J usage is TRBJ2-2; D unclear. Germline assignment: CDR1 MRHNA and CDR2 SNTAGT. This CDR3 has 12 residues. Trimming left V 7 bases short and J 5 bases short, with 8 bases between. CDR3 region: CASKGGTGELFF. CDR3 DNA: TGTGCCAGCAAGGGTGGAACCGGGGAGCTGTTTTTT.